A selection of T cell receptor beta chains follows, all from one sample in a study of blood T cell repertoires in COVID-19. Clones were read by immunoSEQ multiplex PCR, and TCRdb kept only the in-frame ones, dropping some. Here the sample spans around 290,000 clones, 75% to 90% being singletons. The sequencing sample was made of peripheral blood. The receptor source for this set is a middle-aged man with acute or convalescent COVID-19. Both conserved end residues are part of each CDR3. Each record gives: CDR3 DNA, CDR3 protein, D gene, CDR3 length, V gene, clone size, J gene. A D gene is named only where the DNA matches it firmly. Size values are once, few and many counts, or a class for expanded clones, and some rows have none.

TGCGCCAGCAGCCCCCAGGGACAGGGGGGGAACACCGGGGAGCTGTTTTTT,CASSPQGQGGNTGELFF,TRBD1,17,TRBV5-1,NA,TRBJ2-2
TGTGCCACCAGCAGAGATTACGGTCCCCCTAGGAATGAGCAGTTCTTC,CATSRDYGPPRNEQFF,NA,16,TRBV15,NA,TRBJ2-1
TGTGCCAGTAGTTGGAGCGGGGAGGGGACAGATACGCAGTATTTT,CASSWSGEGTDTQYF,TRBD2,15,TRBV19,NA,TRBJ2-3
TGTGCCAGCTCTCCACCAGACAGTCTCTCTGGGGCCAACGTCCTGACTTTC,CASSPPDSLSGANVLTF,NA,17,TRBV18,NA,TRBJ2-6
TGTGCCAGCAGTGCCCCAAACTTTCAACTAGCGGGGGTGGAGACCCAGTACTTC,CASSAPNFQLAGVETQYF,TRBD2,18,TRBV6-1,NA,TRBJ2-5
TGTGCCAGCAGCCAGGCTGGACTAGCGAGATCAGGAGATACGCAGTATTTT,CASSQAGLARSGDTQYF,TRBD2,17,TRBV3-1/TRBV3-2,NA,TRBJ2-3
TGTGCCAGCAGCTTAGGCCAGGGGGGAGTTTCGGGCAATCAGCCCCAGCATTTT,CASSLGQGGVSGNQPQHF,TRBD1,18,TRBV5-5,NA,TRBJ1-5
TGTGCCAGCAGCCACACAGGGGAAAATCCAGCTTTCTTT,CASSHTGENPAFF,TRBD1,13,TRBV3-1/TRBV3-2,NA,TRBJ1-1
TGTGCCAGCAGCTTGGGCGGGGGGTATGGCTACACCTTC,CASSLGGGYGYTF,NA,13,TRBV5-6,NA,TRBJ1-2
TGTGCCTGGAGTGTCCCAGCGGGGGCCTACAATGAGCAGTTCTTC,CAWSVPAGAYNEQFF,TRBD2,15,TRBV30,once,TRBJ2-1
TGCGCCAGCAGCTGGATGACAGGCTCCTACGAGCAGTACTTC,CASSWMTGSYEQYF,NA,14,TRBV5-1,NA,TRBJ2-7
TGTGCCAGCAGTGTGGGGCAGGGTGGCCATGGCTACACCTTC,CASSVGQGGHGYTF,NA,14,TRBV2,NA,TRBJ1-2
TGTGCCAGCGACTCCCGGCGGTGGGGGCCCTACAATGAGCAGTTCTTC,CASDSRRWGPYNEQFF,NA,16,TRBV7-8,NA,TRBJ2-1
TGTGCCAGCAGTTACTCGGCAGGGGGCAATCAGCCCCAGCATTTT,CASSYSAGGNQPQHF,NA,15,TRBV6-5,once,TRBJ1-5
TGTGCCAGCAGCTTTTCGGGCTATGGCTACACCTTC,CASSFSGYGYTF,NA,12,TRBV5-5,NA,TRBJ1-2
TGTGCCAGCAGCTTAACAGGGCCTGATGGCTACACCTTC,CASSLTGPDGYTF,NA,13,TRBV7-2,NA,TRBJ1-2
TGTGCCAGCAGCTCCTACCGTGGCTACACCTTC,CASSSYRGYTF,NA,11,TRBV7-9,NA,TRBJ1-2
TGTGCCAGCAGTCCGCGGGATGAGCAGTTCTTC,CASSPRDEQFF,NA,11,TRBV12-3/TRBV12-4,NA,TRBJ2-1
TGTGCCAGCAGTTACTCAGAGTCAGGGGGCTCTGGCTACACCTTC,CASSYSESGGSGYTF,TRBD1,15,TRBV6-5,NA,TRBJ1-2
TGCGCCAGCAGCGCAGGGTCTGGGGCCAACGTCCTGACTTTC,CASSAGSGANVLTF,NA,14,TRBV5-1,NA,TRBJ2-6
TGTGCTAGTGGTTTGGGGAGAGATGAAGCTTTCTTT,CASGLGRDEAFF,NA,12,TRBV12-5,NA,TRBJ1-1